This T cell receptor beta chain was captured by sequencing in a study of T-cell reconstitution after alpha-beta-depleted transplantation in children. TCRbeta library preparation incorporated unique molecular identifiers. TCRdb processed the PCR reads anew with MiXCR; each CDR3 protein has one entry. This sample has around 370,000 distinct CDR3 sequences, with approximately 10% found just once. There are a few counts of this clonotype. From germline, CDR1 is SEHNR and CDR2 FQNEAQ (reference sequence). The CDR3 runs to 15 residues. Trimming took 4 bases from V and 5 from J, leaving 15 bases between them.

This sequence originates from a human donor who donated a stem cell graft to a child with acute lymphoblastic leukemia. The rearrangement links TRBV7-9 to TRBJ2-1; D may be TRBD1 (6 bases). Sequences were derived from PBMCs from the stem cell graft donor, sampled from the stem cell graft. The CDR3 is CASSSGQRKNNEQFF. The CDR3 region has the DNA TGTGCCAGCAGCTCCGGACAGCGTAAAAACAATGAGCAGTTCTTC. Using reference TRBV7-9 and TRBJ2-1 for the parts outside the CDR3, the full variable domain is DTGVSQNPRHKITKRGQNVTFRCDPISEHNRLYWYRQTLGQGPEFLTYFQNEAQLEKSRLLSDRFSAERPKGSFSTLEIQRTEQGDSAMYLCASSSGQRKNNEQFFGPGTRLTVL.